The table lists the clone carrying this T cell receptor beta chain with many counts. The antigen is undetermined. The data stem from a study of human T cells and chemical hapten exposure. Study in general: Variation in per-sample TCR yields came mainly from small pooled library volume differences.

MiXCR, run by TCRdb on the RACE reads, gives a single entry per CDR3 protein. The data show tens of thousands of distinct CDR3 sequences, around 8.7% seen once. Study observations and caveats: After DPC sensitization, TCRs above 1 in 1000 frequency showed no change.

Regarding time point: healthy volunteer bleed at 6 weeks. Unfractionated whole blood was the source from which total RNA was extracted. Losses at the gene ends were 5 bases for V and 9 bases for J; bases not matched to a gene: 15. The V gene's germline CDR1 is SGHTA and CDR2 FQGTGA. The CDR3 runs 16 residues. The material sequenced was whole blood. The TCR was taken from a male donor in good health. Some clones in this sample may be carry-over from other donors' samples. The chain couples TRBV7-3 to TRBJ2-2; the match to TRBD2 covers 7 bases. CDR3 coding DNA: TGTGCCAGCAGCCTTACGGGGCTAGCGGCCCGGCGGGAGCTGTTTTTT. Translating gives CASSLTGLAARRELFF.